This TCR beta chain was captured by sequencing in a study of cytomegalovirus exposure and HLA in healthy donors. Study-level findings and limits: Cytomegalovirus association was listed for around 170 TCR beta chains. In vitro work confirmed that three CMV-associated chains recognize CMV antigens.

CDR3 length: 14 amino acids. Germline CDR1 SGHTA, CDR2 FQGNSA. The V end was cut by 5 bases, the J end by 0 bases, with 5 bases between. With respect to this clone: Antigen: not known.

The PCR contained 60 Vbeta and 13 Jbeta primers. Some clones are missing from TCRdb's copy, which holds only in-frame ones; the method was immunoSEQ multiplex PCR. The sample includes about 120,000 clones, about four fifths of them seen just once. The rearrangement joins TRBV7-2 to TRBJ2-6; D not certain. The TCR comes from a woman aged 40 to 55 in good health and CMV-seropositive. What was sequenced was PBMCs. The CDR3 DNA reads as TGTGCCAGCAGCCTGTTCTCTGGGGCCAACGTCCTGACTTTC. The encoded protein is CASSLFSGANVLTF.